This is a list of T cell receptor beta chains from one sample in a study of metastatic and nonmetastatic thyroid tumors. TCRdb re-analyzed the PCR reads using MiXCR. Found here are about 70,000 clones, 15% to 20% of them singletons; the top ten hold around 13%. What was sequenced was blood. Source of these receptors: a female donor with papillary thyroid cancer or a benign thyroid nodule (not recorded which). Some clones in this sample may be carry-over from other donors' samples. The CDR3 runs from the conserved cysteine through the conserved F or W. Each record gives: clone size, V gene, CDR3 protein. A row's size may be missing; if present it is once, few, many or a size class.

clone_size: many
v_call: TRBV12-3/TRBV12-4
cdr3_aa: CASSQGARTNTEAFF

clone_size: many
v_call: TRBV29-1
cdr3_aa: CSVGADRQANTEAFF

clone_size: many
v_call: TRBV29-1
cdr3_aa: CSVATGQEYGYTF

clone_size: few
v_call: TRBV24-1
cdr3_aa: CATSQILPGGTGELFF

clone_size: many
v_call: TRBV6-5
cdr3_aa: CASSIDRAVTSYNEQFF

clone_size: many
v_call: TRBV9
cdr3_aa: CASSVVGGRRGGEQFF

clone_size: many
v_call: TRBV5-1
cdr3_aa: CASSLFLGIENYGYTF

clone_size: few
v_call: TRBV30
cdr3_aa: CAWTSFGPLHF

clone_size: NA
v_call: TRBV10-3
cdr3_aa: CATRGVEQYF

clone_size: many
v_call: TRBV28
cdr3_aa: CASRGPGGWETQYF

clone_size: few
v_call: TRBV7-9
cdr3_aa: CASSSMGEQYF

clone_size: many
v_call: TRBV12-3/TRBV12-4
cdr3_aa: CASGSSSYNEQFF

clone_size: many
v_call: TRBV24-1
cdr3_aa: CATSDSASATYEQYF

clone_size: many
v_call: TRBV20-1
cdr3_aa: CSAEVPQLYGYTF

clone_size: many
v_call: TRBV2
cdr3_aa: CASSAGFGTYEQYF

clone_size: many
v_call: TRBV5-1
cdr3_aa: CASSLEQYNSPPHF

clone_size: many
v_call: TRBV19
cdr3_aa: CASTLGTDYGYTF

clone_size: many
v_call: TRBV12-3/TRBV12-4
cdr3_aa: CASSLSGAGNTIYF

clone_size: many
v_call: TRBV19
cdr3_aa: CASSTTWDSLYSNQPQHF

clone_size: many
v_call: TRBV7-8
cdr3_aa: CASMLSGSSGNEQFF

clone_size: many
v_call: TRBV18
cdr3_aa: CASSPEYGSSGNTIYF

clone_size: many
v_call: TRBV6-1
cdr3_aa: CASSSSTNEKLFF

clone_size: many
v_call: TRBV20-1
cdr3_aa: CSAREAGGEQYF

clone_size: many
v_call: TRBV7-9
cdr3_aa: CASSLSYGLRGEQFF

clone_size: NA
v_call: TRBV28
cdr3_aa: CASSSLPRLATISGANVLTF

clone_size: many
v_call: TRBV5-1
cdr3_aa: CASSLGAGEYTDTQYF

clone_size: many
v_call: TRBV6-1
cdr3_aa: CASSGDFHYEQYF

clone_size: NA
v_call: TRBV12-3/TRBV12-4
cdr3_aa: CASSTGSKQFF

clone_size: many
v_call: TRBV11-2
cdr3_aa: CASSLDRAFQRGDRGGELFF

clone_size: many
v_call: TRBV16
cdr3_aa: CASSQSTARDTEAFF

clone_size: many
v_call: TRBV20-1
cdr3_aa: CSARGELPGTEAFF

clone_size: NA
v_call: TRBV12-3/TRBV12-4
cdr3_aa: CASSLGHEAFF

clone_size: many
v_call: TRBV9
cdr3_aa: CASSETPSREQYF

clone_size: many
v_call: TRBV6-1
cdr3_aa: CASSEDPGASNNEQFF

clone_size: NA
v_call: TRBV7-9
cdr3_aa: CASSLFSYEQYF

clone_size: once
v_call: TRBV3-1
cdr3_aa: CASSHTKPGQRSNYGYTF

clone_size: NA
v_call: TRBV6-1
cdr3_aa: CASSPLVATNEKLFF

clone_size: many
v_call: TRBV2
cdr3_aa: CASRGSGAPDTQYF

clone_size: few
v_call: TRBV6-2/TRBV6-3
cdr3_aa: CASSSWGGQLNTGELFF

clone_size: many
v_call: TRBV27
cdr3_aa: CASSSSATGSYEQYF

clone_size: NA
v_call: TRBV20-1
cdr3_aa: CSAGGTGGFLYEQYF

clone_size: many
v_call: TRBV3-1
cdr3_aa: CASSQDHGREAFF

clone_size: few
v_call: TRBV19
cdr3_aa: CAIRTRQTGVTEAFF

clone_size: many
v_call: TRBV5-5
cdr3_aa: CASSYGPISGNTIYF

clone_size: once
v_call: TRBV24-1
cdr3_aa: CATSDCGGSANTGELFF

clone_size: NA
v_call: TRBV28
cdr3_aa: CASSLSRANNQPQHF

clone_size: many
v_call: TRBV11-3
cdr3_aa: CASSSAGETQYF

clone_size: many
v_call: TRBV6-5
cdr3_aa: CASSYKGDRAKEQYF

clone_size: NA
v_call: TRBV28
cdr3_aa: CASSRDSNSPLHF

clone_size: many
v_call: TRBV10-1
cdr3_aa: CASSPSGSTDTQYF

clone_size: many
v_call: TRBV29-1
cdr3_aa: CSVQWGEHNEQFF

clone_size: NA
v_call: TRBV5-1
cdr3_aa: CASSPGQGRETQYF